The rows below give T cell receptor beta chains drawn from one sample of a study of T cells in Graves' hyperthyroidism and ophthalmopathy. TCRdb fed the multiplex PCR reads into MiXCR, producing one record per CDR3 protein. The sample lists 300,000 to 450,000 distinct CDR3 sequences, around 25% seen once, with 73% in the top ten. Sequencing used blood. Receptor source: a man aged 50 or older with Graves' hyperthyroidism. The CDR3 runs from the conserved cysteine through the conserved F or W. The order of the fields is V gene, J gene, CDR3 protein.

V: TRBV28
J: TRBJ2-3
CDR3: CASRRFRLFTDTQYF

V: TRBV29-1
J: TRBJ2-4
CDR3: CSVNFKVAKNIQYF

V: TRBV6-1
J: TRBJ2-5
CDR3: CASSEGWAAQETQYF

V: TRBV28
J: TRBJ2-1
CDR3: CASSLYDRGPLNEQFF

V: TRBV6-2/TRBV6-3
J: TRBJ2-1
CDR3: CASSLPGLASYNEQFF

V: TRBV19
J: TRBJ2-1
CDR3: CASSILAGGLNEQFF

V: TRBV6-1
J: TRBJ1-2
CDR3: CASRTGTRGYTF

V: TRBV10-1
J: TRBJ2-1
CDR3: CASSESAWGGYEQFF

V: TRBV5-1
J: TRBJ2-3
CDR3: CASSLGRAGGTDTQYF

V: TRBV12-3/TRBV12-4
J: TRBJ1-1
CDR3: CASNLNMDTEAFF

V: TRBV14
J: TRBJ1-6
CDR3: CASSQAKGGVGNSPLHF

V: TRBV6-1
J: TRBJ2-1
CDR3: CASSDRSSGQYHSYNEQFF

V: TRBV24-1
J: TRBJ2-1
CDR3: CATSDSYGQGYNEQFF

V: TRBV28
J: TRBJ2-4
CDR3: CASSPIAGAKNIQYF

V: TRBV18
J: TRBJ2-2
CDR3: CASSPRSGTIDTGELFF

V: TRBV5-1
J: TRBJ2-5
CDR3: CASSREGGETQYF

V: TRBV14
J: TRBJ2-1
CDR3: CASSALAGDEQFF

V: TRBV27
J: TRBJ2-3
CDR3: CASSLGADPQNTQYF

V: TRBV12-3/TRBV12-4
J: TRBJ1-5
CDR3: CASTGGRAQPQHF

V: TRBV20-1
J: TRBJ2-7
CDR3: CSAISRGGEQYF

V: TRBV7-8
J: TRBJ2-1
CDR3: CASSLEGRSSYNEQFF

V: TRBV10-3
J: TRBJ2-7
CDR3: CAIGGAETYEQYF

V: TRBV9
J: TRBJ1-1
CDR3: CASSARQGPMNTEAFF

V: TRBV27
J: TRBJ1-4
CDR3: CASSRDRGRGKLFF

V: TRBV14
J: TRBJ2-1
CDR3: CASSQDGRPYNEQFF

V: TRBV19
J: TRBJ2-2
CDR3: CASSGLAGTWSGELFF

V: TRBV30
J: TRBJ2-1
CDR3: CAWSPLAGGIEQFF

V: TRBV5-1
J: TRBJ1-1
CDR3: CASSLDPGGGEAFF

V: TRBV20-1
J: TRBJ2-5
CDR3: CSARWGLAEGTQYF

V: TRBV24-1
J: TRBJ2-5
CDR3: CATREETQYF

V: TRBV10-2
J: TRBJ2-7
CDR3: CASSVMGQSYEQYF

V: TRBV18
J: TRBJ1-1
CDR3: CASSPRYPHDTEAFF

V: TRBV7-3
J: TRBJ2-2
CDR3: CASSSQQAGELFF

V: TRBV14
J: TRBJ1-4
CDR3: CASSQLTGTGDEKLFF

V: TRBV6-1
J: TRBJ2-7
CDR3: CASTLRQSYEQYF

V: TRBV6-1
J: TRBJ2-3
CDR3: CASSVTGSTSTDTQYF

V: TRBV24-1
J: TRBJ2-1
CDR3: CATSPTSGSGVANEQFF

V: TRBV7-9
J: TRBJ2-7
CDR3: CASSFRESSYEQYF

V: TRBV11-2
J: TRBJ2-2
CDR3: CASSFVGDTGELFF

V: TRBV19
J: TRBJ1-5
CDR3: CASTTQGGHQPQHF

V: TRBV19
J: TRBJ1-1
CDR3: CASSRQKKNTEAFF

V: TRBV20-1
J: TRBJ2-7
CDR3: CSARVGYPYEQYF

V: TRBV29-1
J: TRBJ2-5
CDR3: CSVKGLLLETQYF

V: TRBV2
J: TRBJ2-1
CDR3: CASTTSVYNEQFF

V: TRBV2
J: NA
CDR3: CASSGKLAGYEQYF

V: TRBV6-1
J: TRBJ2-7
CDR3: CASSSGTGAREQYF

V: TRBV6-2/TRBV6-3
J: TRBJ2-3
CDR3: CASSPLGGSDTQYF

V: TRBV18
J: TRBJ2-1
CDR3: CASSPGTSEYNEQFF

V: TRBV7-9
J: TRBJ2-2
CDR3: CASRDTQGVNTGELFF

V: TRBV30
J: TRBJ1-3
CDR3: CACKKEEQSGNTIYF

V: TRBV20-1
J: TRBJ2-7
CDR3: CSASVPSSSYEQYF

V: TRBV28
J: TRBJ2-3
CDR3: CASSLEGDTRDISTDTQYF

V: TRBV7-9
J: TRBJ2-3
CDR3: CATGQPVSGRMGTDTQYF

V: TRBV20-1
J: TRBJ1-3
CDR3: CSATNQQSSGNTIYF

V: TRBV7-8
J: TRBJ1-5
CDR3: CASRLGSQNQPQHF

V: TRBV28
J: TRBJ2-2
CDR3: CASTRTAIGELFF

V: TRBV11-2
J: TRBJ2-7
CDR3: CASSSQQGYEQYF

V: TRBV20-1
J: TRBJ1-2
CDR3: CSALGQDYGYTF

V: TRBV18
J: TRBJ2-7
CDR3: CASSGQTTYEQYF

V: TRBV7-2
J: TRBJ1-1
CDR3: CASSLGPLSEAFF